Shown below are 2 T cell receptor beta chains from a single sample sequenced in a study of T cell changes during pregnancy in multiple sclerosis. Produced via immunoSEQ multiplex PCR; TCRdb's table is partial and in-frame only. The sample contains 60,000 or so clones, 90% of which appear only once. The specimen was peripheral blood, collected in the second trimester of pregnancy. Receptors originate from a female donor in good health, enrolled as a control in a pregnancy study.

The chain combines TRBV29-1 with TRBJ1-2; D might be TRBD1 (6 bases). There are 14 residues in the CDR3. The ends were cut back, 5 bases at V and 7 bases at J, with 20 bases in the middle. The germline CDR1 and CDR2 sequences are SQVTM and ANQGSEA. DNA for the CDR3: TGCAGCGTTTGGGGGGAGGGGGAGACAGGTGGCTACACCTTC. This codes for CSVWGEGETGGYTF.

V and J are TRBV6-5 and TRBJ2-2; possible D gene TRBD1, 6 bases. From germline, CDR1 is MNHEY and CDR2 SVGAGI. This CDR3 has 14 residues. The V gene lost 4 bases and the J gene lost 3 bases, with 9 bases spanning the gap. The CDR3 DNA reads as TGTGCCAGCAGTTCAGGACAGTACACCGGGGAGCTGTTTTTT. Its protein is CASSSGQYTGELFF.